This T cell receptor beta chain was captured by sequencing in a study of blood T cell repertoires in COVID-19. Looking at the study overall: There were acute and convalescent COVID-19 samples, and they came from the United States, Italy and Spain. The cDNA or gDNA used as material had been derived from T cells, B-cell-depleted T cells, or PBMCs.

The CDR3 has 12 residues. J gave up 6 bases and V 6 bases, and 4 bases lay outside the gene matches. Germline V gene lookup returns CDR1 GTSNPN and CDR2 SVGIG (reference sequence). Under the authors' procedure: Reference gene primers were amplified, and this amplification served to estimate nucleated cell counts. The repertoire was sequenced with immunoSEQ multiplex PCR; TCRdb's copy has only in-frame clones and lacks some. For V, J and clone size, that table is used; D and trimming come from the DNA. The sample holds more than 70,000 clones; roughly 73% are singletons and the top ten take about a tenth. This clone was seen a single time.

The sequence derives from a human donor in a cohort sampled during active COVID-19. The specimen sequenced was peripheral blood. V is TRBV30 and J is TRBJ1-4, with 7 bases fitting TRBD1. The CDR3 here is CACGQAYEKLFF. The CDR3 nucleotides read TGTGCCTGCGGACAGGCATATGAAAAACTGTTTTTT.